This TCR beta chain came from a study of blood T cell repertoires in COVID-19. CDR3 size: 21 residues. Per germline, CDR1 SGHTA and CDR2 FQGTGA. V shed 4 bases, J shed 1 base, and the junction held 14 bases outside the gene matches. Per the original methods: Quantification of nucleated cells was approximated via reference gene primer amplification. Assay used: immunoSEQ multiplex PCR; TCRdb lists only in-frame clones, some missing. For V, J and clone size, that table is used; D and trimming come from the DNA. The sample contains about 250,000 clones, approximately 83% of which appear only once. Specimen: PBMCs or T cells enriched from blood (not recorded which). V and J are TRBV7-3 and TRBJ2-2; 14 nucleotides agree with TRBD2. This receptor was obtained from a woman aged 25 to 39 who had recovered from COVID-19. The CDR3: CASSSTVMGLAGVWNTGELFF. CDR3 sequence (DNA): TGTGCCAGCAGCTCGACGGTAATGGGACTAGCGGGAGTTTGGAACACCGGGGAGCTGTTTTTT.